This T cell receptor (beta chain) is from a study of beta chain features in type 1 diabetes. Background on the study: The patient and healthy donor groups were comparable for age, gender and cell yields. Across every sample, 107,917,701 sorted cells were examined in total. Whole-study findings and limits: Unsettled here was the matter of whether HLA type influences TCRB rearrangement. The study notes PCR might favor shorter templates equally in patients and controls.

Sequencing targeted expressed TCRB transcripts, as all isolated RNA had been reverse transcribed. Sequenced by immunoSEQ multiplex PCR; TCRdb stores in-frame clones only, minus some. This table holds 250,000 to 350,000 clones, 12% to 15% found once. This clone has more than one count but fewer than ten. Its antigen is as yet unknown. Sequenced input: central memory CD4+ T cells from blood. This clonotype was sampled from a man in his thirties or forties in good health.

The CDR3 coding sequence is TGCCCAGAGTGGCAGACTGAAGCTTTCTTT. Protein: CPEWQTEAFF. This chain links TRBV20-1 with TRBJ1-1, with D unresolved. Germline V gene data show CDR1 as DFQATT and CDR2 as SNEGSKA (reference sequence). The CDR3 is made up of 10 amino acids.